One sample yielded the 15 T cell receptor beta chains listed below, sequenced in a study of blood T cells in healthy people across ages (dated by TCRdb to the mid-2010s). Library generation was performed with 5' RACE. The sequencer listed for this sample is Illumina HiSeq 2500. A second PCR of about 6 to 12 cycles was performed with a sample-barcoded 5' primer and a J-beta primer mix. TCRdb redid the processing of the public reads, applying fastp at Q25 and MiXCR, and retained in-frame beta chains. Rows are combined by CDR3 protein, so each entry shows the most common genes and DNA. Here the sample has under 700,000 distinct CDR3 sequences; nearly 25% occur a single time. Roughly 10% of the sample lies in the top ten. This sample also appeared in a second study, on T cells of mothers and their children.

Sequencing input: blood. These receptors were collected from a boy aged 10-17 years in good health.

The sample holds a few counts of this clonotype. J is TRBJ2-3 and V is TRBV7-9; possibly TRBD1 for D (7 bases). The CDR3 loop spans 15 amino acids. Germline CDR1 reads SEHNR; CDR2 reads FQNEAQ (reference sequence). V shed 5 bases and J shed 1 base, with 13 bases lying between them. The DNA for the CDR3 is TGTGCCAGCAGCGGAGGGACAGCGGGCACAGATACGCAGTATTTT. Amino acid sequence: CASSGGTAGTDTQYF.

The V gene is TRBV28, the J gene TRBJ1-2; 7 bases are a match to TRBD1. V was pared by 1 base and J by 2 bases, with 7 bases of the junction left unmatched. This CDR3 comprises 16 residues. Looked up from germline, CDR1 is MDHEN and CDR2 is SYDVKM. The CDR3 loop is CASSLSPGGPNYGYTF. CDR3 bases: TGTGCCAGCAGTTTATCTCCAGGGGGGCCGAACTATGGCTACACCTTC.

The chain uses TRBV4-1 and TRBJ2-5; a weak D match, TRBD2 (5 bases). The J call may not be correct, given that the DNA end is closer to TRBJ2-7. Per the germline V gene, CDR1 is MGHRA and CDR2 is YSYEKL. The CDR3 sequence is 14 residues long. The CDR3 nucleotides are TGCGCCAGCAGCCAAGATGAGAGGGACTACGAGCAGTACTTC. Amino acids: CASSQDERDYEQYF.

V usage is TRBV28 and J usage is TRBJ2-7, with TRBD2 identical over 9 bases. The CDR3 runs 15 residues. CDR1 MDHEN and CDR2 SYDVKM come from the germline V gene. The J segment lost 3 bases and the V segment lost 1 base, leaving 4 bases of the junction unmatched. The CDR3 DNA is TGTGCCAGCAGTTTATCGACTAGCGGCCTCTACGAGCAGTACTTC. Translated, it gives CASSLSTSGLYEQYF.

This clonotype was seen a single time. The rearrangement uses TRBV5-1 and TRBJ2-5, with D unclear. Trimming pared 0 bases from V and 5 bases from J, leaving 11 bases between. CDR1 SGHRS and CDR2 YFSETQ come from the germline V gene. CDR3 length: 14 amino acids. The CDR3 loop is CASSLDSGEETQYF. In DNA form, the CDR3 reads TGCGCCAGCAGCTTGGATTCCGGTGAGGAGACCCAGTACTTC.

The V call is TRBV2, the J call TRBJ1-1; a weak D match, TRBD1 (5 bases). Trimming left V 4 bases short and J 4 bases short, with 19 bases between. The CDR3 runs to 16 residues. The germline V gene has CDR1 SNHLY and CDR2 FYNNEI. DNA of the CDR3: TGTGCCAGCAGTGGAACGAGACTGACCGGGGGCACTGAAGCTTTCTTT. It yields the protein CASSGTRLTGGTEAFF.

The V and J genes are TRBV14 and TRBJ2-1, with TRBD1 matching 8 bases. V shed 4 bases and J 4 bases; nucleotides not matched to a gene: 12. The germline V gene has CDR1 SGHDN and CDR2 FVKESK. This CDR3 contains 17 residues. CDR3 amino acids: CASSLELTGGEYNEQFF. The CDR3 nucleotides read TGTGCCAGCAGCCTCGAGTTAACAGGGGGAGAGTACAATGAGCAGTTCTTC.

The chain links TRBV4-3 to TRBJ2-2; D call uncertain. The CDR3 is 14 residues long. Germline CDR1 is LGHNA and CDR2 is YSLEER. V lost 4 bases, J lost 2 bases, and 8 bases lay in between. Here the CDR3 reads CASSPARNTGELFF. The DNA of the CDR3 is TGCGCCAGCAGCCCCGCTCGTAACACCGGGGAGCTGTTTTTT.

V is TRBV20-1 and J is TRBJ2-5; a weak D match, TRBD2 (6 bases). This CDR3 is 13 amino acids long. V shed 6 bases and J shed 5 bases, with 16 bases lying between them. Germline V gene lookup returns CDR1 DFQATT and CDR2 SNEGSKA (reference sequence). DNA for the CDR3: TGCAGTGCCCGGGGGTACACCAGGGAGACCCAGTACTTC. Its protein product is CSARGYTRETQYF.

A few counts support this clonotype. This chain links TRBV3-1 with TRBJ1-2, with D possibly matching TRBD1 (5 bases). Trimming took off 4 bases at V and 0 bases at J, with 9 bases between the two ends. Per the germline V gene, CDR1 is LGHDT and CDR2 is YNNKEL (reference sequence). The CDR3 loop spans 14 amino acids. This CDR3 reads CASSRSTANYGYTF. CDR3 sequence (DNA): TGTGCCAGCAGCCGATCGACAGCTAACTATGGCTACACCTTC.

This chain joins TRBV29-1 and TRBJ1-1; D is unresolved. In germline, CDR1 is SQVTM, CDR2 ANQGSEA. The CDR3 has 11 amino acids. Trimming stripped 3 bases from V and 7 bases from J, with 9 bases between. This CDR3 is CSVDVFSEAFF. As DNA, the CDR3 is TGCAGCGTTGATGTGTTCAGTGAAGCTTTCTTT.

V and J are TRBV10-3 and TRBJ2-3, with D possibly TRBD2 on 6 matching bases. The CDR3 is made up of 16 amino acids. Germline CDR1 ENHRY, CDR2 SYGVKD. Trimming took 3 bases from V and 4 from J, leaving 17 bases between them. The CDR3 DNA reads TGTGCCATCAGTGATGCGACCTCGCGGGGCCCAGATACGCAGTATTTT. It is translated as CAISDATSRGPDTQYF.

The genes are TRBV2 and TRBJ2-1; unclear D gene. The V end was cut by 3 bases, the J end by 4 bases, with 4 bases between. Germline CDR1 SNHLY, CDR2 FYNNEI. The CDR3 extends over 12 amino acids. The CDR3 sequence: CASSDTYNEQFF. The CDR3 DNA reads TGTGCCAGCAGTGACACTTACAATGAGCAGTTCTTC.

This clonotype came up many times. The chain joins TRBV20-1 to TRBJ2-1; 10 bases are a match to TRBD2. The CDR3 has 14 residues. With V trimmed by 3 bases and J by 8 bases, 7 bases remained unmatched. Germline CDR1 DFQATT, CDR2 SNEGSKA (reference sequence). CDR3 sequence reads: CSASLSSGRHEQFF. CDR3 DNA sequence: TGCAGTGCTAGTTTGTCTAGCGGGAGACATGAGCAGTTCTTC.

This clonotype was detected ten times or more. The gene calls are TRBV5-1 and TRBJ2-5; D gene unclear. Germline V gene sequence: CDR1 SGHRS, CDR2 YFSETQ. CDR3 size: 14 residues. Trimming removed 0 bases from V and 4 bases from J, with 10 bases in between. The CDR3 loop reads CASSLGRLGETQYF. CDR3 nucleotides: TGCGCCAGCAGCTTGGGTAGGCTCGGAGAGACCCAGTACTTC.